Presented here are 2 T cell receptor beta chains from one specimen sequenced in a study of T cells after yellow fever vaccination. TCRdb re-called the 5' RACE reads with MiXCR, one entry per CDR3 protein. The data contain hundreds of thousands of distinct CDR3 sequences, roughly 3.5% of them singletons. The material was PBMCs, obtained on the day of the yellow fever booster vaccination. The receptors here all came from a man aged 18 to 30 who received the YFV17D yellow fever vaccine.

This clonotype has a count of ten or more. The chain links TRBV4-3 to TRBJ2-1; 9 nucleotides line up with TRBD2. CDR1 LGHNA and CDR2 YSLEER come from the germline V gene. V was clipped by 4 bases and J by 9 bases; unmatched bases: 19. The CDR3 has 18 residues. This chain's CDR3 is CASSPHGGSRGGRVEQFF. In nucleotides, the CDR3 is TGCGCCAGCAGCCCCCATGGAGGGTCGCGGGGGGGCCGGGTTGAGCAGTTCTTC.

This clonotype has at least ten counts. The chain employs TRBV3-1 and TRBJ2-3, with 11 bases lining up with TRBD2. The CDR3 consists of 16 residues. From germline, CDR1 is LGHDT and CDR2 YNNKEL (reference sequence). With V trimmed by 3 bases and J by 3 bases, 5 bases remained unmatched. The CDR3 DNA is TGTGCCAGCAGCCAGCTGAGACTAGCGGGGACAGATACGCAGTATTTT. This gives the protein CASSQLRLAGTDTQYF.